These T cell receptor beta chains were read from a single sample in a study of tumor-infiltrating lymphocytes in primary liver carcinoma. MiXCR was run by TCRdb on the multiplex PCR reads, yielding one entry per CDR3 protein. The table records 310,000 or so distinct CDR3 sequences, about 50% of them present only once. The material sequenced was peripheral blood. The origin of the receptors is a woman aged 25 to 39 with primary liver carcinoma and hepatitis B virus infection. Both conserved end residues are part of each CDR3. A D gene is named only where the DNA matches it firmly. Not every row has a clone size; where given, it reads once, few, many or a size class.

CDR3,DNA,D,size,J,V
CASRSASVVGGTRYF,TGTGCCAGCAGATCCGCGAGTGTGGTAGGAGGGACCCGGTACTTC,NA,NA,TRBJ2-5,TRBV11-1
CASSLTGGETQYF,TGCGCCAGCAGCCTTACAGGGGGAGAGACCCAGTACTTC,TRBD1,few,TRBJ2-5,TRBV4-1
CSVWTGLNYEQYF,TGCAGCGTCTGGACAGGCCTCAACTACGAGCAGTACTTC,TRBD1,few,TRBJ2-7,TRBV29-1
CASIPTRHVVWEQYF,TGTGCCAGCATCCCTACGAGACATGTAGTGTGGGAGCAGTACTTC,NA,NA,TRBJ2-7,TRBV6-2/TRBV6-3
CASSRGRDYEQYF,TGTGCCAGCAGCCGCGGGAGGGACTACGAGCAGTACTTC,TRBD2,NA,TRBJ2-7,TRBV6-5
CASRGPIYERYF,TGTGCCAGCAGGGGACCAATATACGAGCGGTACTTC,NA,once,TRBJ2-7,TRBV6-5
CASSYSISWQVSIQPQHF,TGTGCCAGCAGTTACTCGATTTCGTGGCAGGTTAGCATTCAGCCCCAGCATTTT,NA,NA,TRBJ1-5,TRBV6-6
CASGGSPYEQYF,TGTGCCAGCGGAGGGAGTCCCTACGAGCAGTACTTC,NA,many,TRBJ2-7,TRBV12-3/TRBV12-4
CASSALANTDTQYF,TGTGCCAGCAGCGCGCTAGCAAACACAGATACGCAGTATTTT,NA,NA,TRBJ2-3,TRBV7-9
CASSYLTVYNEQFF,TGTGCCAGCAGTTACTTGACAGTATACAATGAGCAGTTCTTC,NA,many,TRBJ2-1,TRBV6-2/TRBV6-3
CASSPTGNYEQYF,TGTGCCAGCAGCCCGACAGGAAACTACGAGCAGTACTTC,NA,NA,TRBJ2-7,TRBV7-9
CASNLGPDYEQYF,TGTGCCAGTAACCTGGGACCAGACTACGAGCAGTACTTC,NA,few,TRBJ2-7,TRBV13
CASSQDAGGSYEQYF,TGCGCCAGCAGCCAAGACGCCGGCGGATCCTACGAGCAGTACTTC,NA,NA,TRBJ2-7,TRBV4-1
CASRGGHLYDEQFF,TGTGCCAGCAGGGGGGGACACCTATACGATGAGCAGTTCTTC,NA,NA,TRBJ2-1,TRBV11-2